The 15 T cell receptor beta chains given below trace back to one sample, sequenced in a study of early T cells in non-severe SARS-CoV-2 infection. TCRdb reanalysed the 5' RACE reads using MiXCR and keeps one entry per CDR3 protein. The table has roughly 45,000 distinct CDR3 sequences, roughly 6.2% seen once. The sample in question was whole blood, obtained at baseline. The receptor set was obtained from an adult who was a healthcare worker with PCR-confirmed SARS-CoV-2 infection or an uninfected control (not recorded which).

V is TRBV20-1 and J is TRBJ2-7; no clear D gene. The germline V gene encodes CDR1 DFQATT and CDR2 SNEGSKA (reference sequence). Trimming shortened V by 0 bases and J by 3 bases, and 6 bases separated the two germline ends. The CDR3 is 12 residues long. DNA of the CDR3: TGCAGTGCTAGAGAATCGGTCTACGAGCAGTACTTC. This encodes CSARESVYEQYF.

This clonotype came up many times. The gene calls are TRBV7-2 and TRBJ2-3; TRBD1 matches 9 bases. CDR3 length equals 15 residues. The ends lost 5 bases at V and 2 bases at J; junction bases unmatched: 5. Germline CDR1 reads SGHTA; CDR2 reads FQGNSA. The CDR3 DNA follows: TGTGCCAGCAGCCAGGACAGGGGATACACAGATACGCAGTATTTT. Translation gives CASSQDRGYTDTQYF.

This clonotype is labeled as medium-sized. This sequence joins TRBV7-2 and TRBJ2-6, with TRBD2 as a possible D gene (6 bases). Germline V gene lookup returns CDR1 SGHTA and CDR2 FQGNSA. V shed 5 bases and J shed 2 bases, with 13 bases lying between them. The CDR3 runs 16 residues. CDR3 nucleotides: TGTGCCAGCAGCCCCCAGGGACTTACTGGGGCCAACGTCCTGACTTTC. Translation gives CASSPQGLTGANVLTF.

Ten or more counts support this clonotype. The V call is TRBV7-9, the J call TRBJ2-7; 8 positions match TRBD1. This CDR3 contains 16 residues. The germline CDR1 and CDR2 sequences are SEHNR and FQNEAQ (reference sequence). Trimming cost V 5 bases and J 5 bases; bases outside gene matches: 14. The CDR3 sequence is CASSLRQGIGFDEQYF. The CDR3 nucleotides are TGTGCCAGCAGCCTCCGACAGGGGATAGGGTTCGACGAGCAGTACTTC.

This clonotype was counted at least ten times. The chain links TRBV6-2 or TRBV6-3 to TRBJ2-7; a weak D match, TRBD2 (6 bases). The germline V and J ends were trimmed by 7 bases and 7 bases, with 20 bases remaining between them. The germline V gene encodes CDR1 MNHEY and CDR2 SVGEGT. The CDR3 runs 14 residues. The CDR3 region is CASISWDSVREQYF. The CDR3 DNA sequence: TGTGCCAGCATTTCTTGGGACTCCGTACGGGAGCAGTACTTC.

Regarding this clonotype: A much larger clone differs by one base, so this may be a read error. J is TRBJ2-1 and V is TRBV4-3; D possibly matches TRBD1 or TRBD2 (5 bases each). The germline V gene has CDR1 LGHNA and CDR2 YSLEER. Deletions cut 0 bases from V and 4 bases from J, with 16 bases between. CDR3 length: 17 residues. The CDR3 sequence is CASSQDGEGNKYNEQFF. CDR3 DNA sequence: TGCGCCAGCAGCCAAGATGGCGAGGGGAACAAGTACAATGAGCAGTTCTTC.

The table lists this clonotype with a few counts. V is TRBV20-1 and J is TRBJ2-7; tentatively, D is TRBD1 (5 bases). Per the germline V gene, CDR1 is DFQATT and CDR2 is SNEGSKA (reference sequence). This CDR3 region has 12 residues. CDR3 region: CSQTESSYEQYF. The CDR3 DNA reads TGCAGCCAGACAGAGAGCTCCTACGAGCAGTACTTC.

Many counts were recorded for this clonotype. The chain uses TRBV6-2 or TRBV6-3 and TRBJ2-1; perhaps D is TRBD1 or TRBD2 (5 bases each). The germline gives CDR1 MNHEY, CDR2 SVGEGT. This CDR3 is 16 amino acids long. V lost 5 bases and J lost 10, with 24 bases in between. The CDR3 is CASSGSGTGERGEQFF. Written as DNA, the CDR3 is TGTGCCAGCAGTGGGTCCGGGACGGGTGAAAGGGGCGAGCAGTTCTTC.

This clonotype was counted at least ten times. A read error may produce the germline difference seen at one junction end. The chain joins TRBV7-2 to TRBJ2-7, with 7 bases lining up with TRBD2. The CDR3 spans 11 residues. CDR1 and CDR2 (germline): SGHTA, FQGNSA. The DNA for the CDR3 is TGTGCCAGCGGAACGGGGGGACCCCAGGGCTTC. This codes for CASGTGGPQGF.

The chain combines TRBV28 with TRBJ2-5, with TRBD2 identical over 16 bases. In germline, CDR1 is MDHEN, CDR2 SYDVKM. After removal of 5 bases from V and 2 bases from J, the junction contained 8 bases not matched to a gene. CDR3 size: 18 residues. CDR3 DNA sequence: TGTGCCAGCAGTCGTGGGACTAGCGGGAGGGCCAGGCAAGAGACCCAGTACTTC. Protein product: CASSRGTSGRARQETQYF.

This clonotype was found many times. A junction boundary mismatches the germline segment, possibly from a read error. The chain combines TRBV12-5 with TRBJ2-3; 8 nucleotides agree with TRBD1. There are 14 residues in the CDR3. Germline V gene data show CDR1 as LGHNT and CDR2 as FRNRAP. The CDR3 spells CASALDRDGDTQYF. DNA of the CDR3: TGTGCTAGTGCTTTGGACAGGGACGGGGATACGCAGTATTTT.

This clonotype appeared once. This chain uses TRBV27 with TRBJ2-1; D is uncertain. V lost 5 bases and J 2 bases, leaving 1 base between the germline ends. In germline, CDR1 is MNHEY, CDR2 SMNVEV (reference sequence). There are 11 residues in the CDR3. In nucleotides, the CDR3 is TGTGCCAGCAGTACCTACAATGAGCAGTTCTTC. Its protein is CASSTYNEQFF.

Note on this clonotype: Its ends do not fully match the called genes, so a read error is possible. The chain recombines TRBV14 with TRBJ1-2, with D uncertain. CDR3 length equals 16 residues. In germline, CDR1 is SGHDN, CDR2 FVKESK. As DNA, the CDR3 is TGTGCCAGCAACCAAGATGGCGGTCCTGGGATGAATGGCTACACCTTC. As protein: CASNQDGGPGMNGYTF.

This clonotype has only a few counts. This rearrangement joins TRBV20-1 to TRBJ1-2; 11 nucleotides align to TRBD1. V dropped 7 bases and J dropped 4; count of bases not matched to a gene: 11. Germline V gene data show CDR1 as DFQATT and CDR2 as SNEGSKA (reference sequence). The CDR3 runs 15 residues. The CDR3 nucleotides read TGCAGTGTATATGTAGGGACAGGGGGAAGCTATGGCTACACCTTC. It yields the protein CSVYVGTGGSYGYTF.

The chain combines TRBV6-2 or TRBV6-3 with TRBJ1-1; D not certain. V was clipped by 0 bases and J by 1 base, with 9 bases between them. CDR1 is MNHEY, CDR2 SVGEGT, per germline. This CDR3 has 15 amino acids. DNA of the CDR3: TGTGCCAGCAGTTACTCGAGCCAGTCGAACACTGAAGCTTTCTTT. Amino acids: CASSYSSQSNTEAFF.